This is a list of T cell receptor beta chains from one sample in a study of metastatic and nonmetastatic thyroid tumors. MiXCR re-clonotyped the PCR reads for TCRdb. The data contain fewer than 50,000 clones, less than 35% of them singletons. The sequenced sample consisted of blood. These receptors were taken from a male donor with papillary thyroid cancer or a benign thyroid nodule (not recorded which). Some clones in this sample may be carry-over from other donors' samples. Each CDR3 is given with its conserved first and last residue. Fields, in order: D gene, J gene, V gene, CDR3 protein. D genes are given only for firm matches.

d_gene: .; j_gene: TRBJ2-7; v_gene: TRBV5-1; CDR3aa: CASSVGRSLYEQYF
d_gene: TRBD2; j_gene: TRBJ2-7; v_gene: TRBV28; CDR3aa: CAISFLAGGEQYF
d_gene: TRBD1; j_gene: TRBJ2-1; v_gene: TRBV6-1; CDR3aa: CASHGDSGSNEQFF
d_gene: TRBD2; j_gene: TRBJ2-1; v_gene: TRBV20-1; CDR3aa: CSAVTSGTGRTQFF
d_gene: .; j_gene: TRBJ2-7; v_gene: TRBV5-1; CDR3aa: CASLPLERGRYEQYF
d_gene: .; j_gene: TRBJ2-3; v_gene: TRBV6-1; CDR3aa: CASRKLADTDTQYF
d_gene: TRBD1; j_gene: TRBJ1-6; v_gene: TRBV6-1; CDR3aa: CASRPGTGGLGSPLHF
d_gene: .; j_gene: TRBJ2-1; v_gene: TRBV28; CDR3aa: CASSKGYNEQFF
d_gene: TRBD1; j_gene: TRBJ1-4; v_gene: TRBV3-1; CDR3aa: CASSQGAGRGREKLFF
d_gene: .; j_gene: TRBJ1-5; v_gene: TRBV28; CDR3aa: CASRPLVWRQNQPQHF
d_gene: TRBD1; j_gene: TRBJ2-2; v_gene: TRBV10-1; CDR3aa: CASRGQGIGGELFF
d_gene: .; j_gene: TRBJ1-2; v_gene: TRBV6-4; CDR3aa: CASSQGSNYGYTF
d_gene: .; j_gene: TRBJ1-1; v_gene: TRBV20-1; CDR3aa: CSAGGGGTEAFF
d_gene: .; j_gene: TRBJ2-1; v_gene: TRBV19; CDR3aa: CASKRTLSYNEQFF
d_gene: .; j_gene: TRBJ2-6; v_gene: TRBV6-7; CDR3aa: CASPKTGYSGANVLTF